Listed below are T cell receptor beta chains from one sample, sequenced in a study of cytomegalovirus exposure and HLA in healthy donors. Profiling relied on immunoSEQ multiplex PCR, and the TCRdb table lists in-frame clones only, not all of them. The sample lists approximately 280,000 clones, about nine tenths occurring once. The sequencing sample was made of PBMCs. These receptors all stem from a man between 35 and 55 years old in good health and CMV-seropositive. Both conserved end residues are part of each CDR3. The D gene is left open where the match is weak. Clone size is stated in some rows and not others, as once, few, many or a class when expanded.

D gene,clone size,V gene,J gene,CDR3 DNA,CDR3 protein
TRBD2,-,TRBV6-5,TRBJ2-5,TGTGCCAGCAGCCTATTTGGGGGGGATCGCGAGACCCAGTACTTC,CASSLFGGDRETQYF
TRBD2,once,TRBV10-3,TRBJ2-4,TGTGCTACCAAAGTGGCTAGCGGGAGGAAAAACATTCAGTACTTC,CATKVASGRKNIQYF
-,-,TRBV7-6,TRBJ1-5,TGTGCCAGCAGCTCCGACCAGGGGTTTAATCAGCCCCAGCATTTT,CASSSDQGFNQPQHF
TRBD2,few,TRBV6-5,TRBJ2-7,TGTGCCAGCAGTGAAACGTGGGACTATCGGGAGCAGTACTTC,CASSETWDYREQYF
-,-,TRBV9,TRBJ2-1,TGTGCCAGCAGCGGTCTTCTCATGGAAGGGGATGAGCAGTTCTTC,CASSGLLMEGDEQFF
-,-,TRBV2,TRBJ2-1,TGTGCCAGCAGTCAGGACAGCAATGAGCAGTTCTTC,CASSQDSNEQFF
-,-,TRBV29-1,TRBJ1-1,TGCAGCGTCGCCTGGGGGGGGCCTGAAGCTTTCTTT,CSVAWGGPEAFF
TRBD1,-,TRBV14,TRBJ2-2,TGTGCCAGCAGCGTGGGACAGAGGAACACCGGGGAGCTGTTTTTT,CASSVGQRNTGELFF
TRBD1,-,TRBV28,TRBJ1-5,TGTGCCAGCAGTGGACGCTCCGGGACAGGAGGCCAGCCCCAGCATTTT,CASSGRSGTGGQPQHF
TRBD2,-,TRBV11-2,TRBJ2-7,TGTGCCAGCAGCCCCGGGACACTGGGACTAGCGGGACTCTCCTACGAGCAGTACTTC,CASSPGTLGLAGLSYEQYF
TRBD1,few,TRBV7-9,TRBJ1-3,TGTGCCAGCAGGAGACAGGGTTCGGGAAACACCATATATTTT,CASRRQGSGNTIYF
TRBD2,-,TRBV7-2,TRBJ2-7,TGTGCCAGCAGCCTCAGGACTAGCGGGAGCTCCTACGAGCAGTACTTC,CASSLRTSGSSYEQYF
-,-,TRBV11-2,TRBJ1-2,TGTGCCAGCAGCTACCTCCCTACAGGGCTGGGTGGCTACACCTTC,CASSYLPTGLGGYTF
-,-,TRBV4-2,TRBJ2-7,TGTGCCAGCAGCCAAGGAGGCCCCTACGAGCAGTACTTC,CASSQGGPYEQYF
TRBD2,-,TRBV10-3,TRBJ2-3,TGTGCCATCAGTGAGCCCGGGACTAGCGGCACAGATACGCAGTATTTT,CAISEPGTSGTDTQYF
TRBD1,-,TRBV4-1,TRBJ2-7,TGCGCCAGCAGCCAAGATGGCCAGGGGGACTACGAGCAGTACTTC,CASSQDGQGDYEQYF
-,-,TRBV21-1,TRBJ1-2,TGTGCCAGCAGTCGGGTCGGGGGCTATGGCTACACCTTC,CASSRVGGYGYTF
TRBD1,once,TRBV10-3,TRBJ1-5,TGTGCCACAGGGGAACCTCACAGGGGGCCTAGTCAGCCCCAGCATTTT,CATGEPHRGPSQPQHF
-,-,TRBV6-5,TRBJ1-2,TGTGCCAGCAGGAGGGAGGGTGGCTACACCTTC,CASRREGGYTF
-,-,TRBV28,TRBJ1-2,TGTGCCAGCAGTCTAGGTCGGAATAACTATGGCTACACCTTC,CASSLGRNNYGYTF
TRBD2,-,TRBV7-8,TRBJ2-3,TGTGCCAGCAGCTTATCGGGACTAGCGGTAGATACGCAGTATTTT,CASSLSGLAVDTQYF
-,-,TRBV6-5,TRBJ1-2,TGTGCCAGCAGGCAGGTCGACTATGGCTACACCTTC,CASRQVDYGYTF
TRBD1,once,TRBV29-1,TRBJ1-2,TGCAGCGTTGGAGACAGGGGGTTGGGCTACACCTTC,CSVGDRGLGYTF
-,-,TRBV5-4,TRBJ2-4,TGTGCCAGCAGCTTGGACAGGGTAGATAACATTCAGTACTTC,CASSLDRVDNIQYF
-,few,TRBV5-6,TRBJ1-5,TGTGCCAGCAGCTTGGCCTCGGGGAATCAGCCCCAGCATTTT,CASSLASGNQPQHF
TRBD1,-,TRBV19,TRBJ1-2,TGTGCCAGTAGCAGCCGGGACAGGGGCTATGGCTACACCTTC,CASSSRDRGYGYTF
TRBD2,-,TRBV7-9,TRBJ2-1,TGTGCCAGCAGCCGTTCTTCGGGAGGGCCATACAATGAGCAGTTCTTC,CASSRSSGGPYNEQFF
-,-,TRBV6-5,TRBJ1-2,TGTGCCAGCAGTTACGGAGGAGGCCACTATGGCTACACCTTC,CASSYGGGHYGYTF
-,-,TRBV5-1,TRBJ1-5,TGCGCCAGCAGCCCGACAGGACTGGGCAATCAGCCCCAGCATTTT,CASSPTGLGNQPQHF
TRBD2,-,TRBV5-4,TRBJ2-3,TGTGCCAGCAGCTTGGCGAGCGGGAGTTTCACAGATACGCAGTATTTT,CASSLASGSFTDTQYF
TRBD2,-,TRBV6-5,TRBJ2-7,TGTGCCAGCAGTTACGGGTTAAAGCGGGATTACGAGCAGTACTTC,CASSYGLKRDYEQYF
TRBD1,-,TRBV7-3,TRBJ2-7,TGTGCCAGCAGCTTAGAAACAGGGGGCGGATACGAGCAGTACTTC,CASSLETGGGYEQYF
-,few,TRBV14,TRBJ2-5,TGTGCCAGCAGCCAAGATAGCCCGGCAGAGACCCAGTACTTC,CASSQDSPAETQYF
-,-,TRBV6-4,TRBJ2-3,TGTGCCAGCAGTGACTCGCAGGGGGAGGGCACAGATACGCAGTATTTT,CASSDSQGEGTDTQYF
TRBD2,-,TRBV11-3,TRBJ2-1,TGTGCCAGCAGCTTAGTCTATCCGGGAGGGCCTGGCAATGAGCAGTTCTTC,CASSLVYPGGPGNEQFF
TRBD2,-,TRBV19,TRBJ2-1,TGTGCCAGTAGTAGAGCGGGAGGGTCCTACAATGAGCAGTTCTTC,CASSRAGGSYNEQFF
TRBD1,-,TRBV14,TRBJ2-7,TGTGCCAGCAGCCCCAGGGACAGGGGGGCCTACGAGCAGTACTTC,CASSPRDRGAYEQYF
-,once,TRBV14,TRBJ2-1,TGTGCCAGCAGCCACCCGAGCGGGCCCTCCTACAATGAGCAGTTCTTC,CASSHPSGPSYNEQFF
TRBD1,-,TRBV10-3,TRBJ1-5,TGTGCCATCAGTGAGAGGGACAGTAATAGCAATCAGCCCCAGCATTTT,CAISERDSNSNQPQHF
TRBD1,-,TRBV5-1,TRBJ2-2,TGCGCCAGCAGCTTGCGGGACAGGGTAGTCGGGGAGCTGTTTTTT,CASSLRDRVVGELFF
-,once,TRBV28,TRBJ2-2,TGTGCCAGCAGTTTGGGGCTAGGCGGCACCGGGGAGCTGTTTTTT,CASSLGLGGTGELFF
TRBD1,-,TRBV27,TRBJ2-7,TGTGCCAGCAGTTTATCGGCCGGGACAGAGTTCACCTACGAGCAGTACTTC,CASSLSAGTEFTYEQYF
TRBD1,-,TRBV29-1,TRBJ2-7,TGCAGCGTTGGGTCCGGGACAGGGACCTACGAGCAGTACTTC,CSVGSGTGTYEQYF
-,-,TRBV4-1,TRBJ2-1,TGCGCCAGCAGCCAAGATAGCGCCCAGCGAAAATACAATGAGCAGTTCTTC,CASSQDSAQRKYNEQFF
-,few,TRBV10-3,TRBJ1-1,TGTGCCATCAGTGACCCGGGACAAGCGAACACTGAAGCTTTCTTT,CAISDPGQANTEAFF
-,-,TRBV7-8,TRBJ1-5,TGTGCAAGCCCGGACACCAATCAGCCCCAGCATTTT,CASPDTNQPQHF
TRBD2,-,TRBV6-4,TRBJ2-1,TGTGCCAGCACTCCTGCGGGAGGGCCAGGCCCCTACAATGAGCAGTTCTTC,CASTPAGGPGPYNEQFF
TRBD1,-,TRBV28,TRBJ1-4,TGTGCCAGCAGTCCATCAGGACAGGGAAGGGAAGAAAAACTGTTTTTT,CASSPSGQGREEKLFF
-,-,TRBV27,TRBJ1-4,TGTGCCAGCAGTTCCGCATTGACAGAGAATGAAAAACTGTTTTTT,CASSSALTENEKLFF
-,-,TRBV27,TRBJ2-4,TGTGCCAGCAGCTGGGACTCCAACTCAGGAAACATTCAGTACTTC,CASSWDSNSGNIQYF
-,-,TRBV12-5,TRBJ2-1,TGTGCTAGTGGCAACACAGGGATCTACAATGAGCAGTTCTTC,CASGNTGIYNEQFF